The 10 T cell receptor beta chains given below trace back to one sample, sequenced in a study of cytomegalovirus exposure and HLA in healthy donors. Primers for the PCR totalled 60 Vbeta and 13 Jbeta. Sequencing used immunoSEQ multiplex PCR; TCRdb keeps in-frame clones, though not all of them. The data contain about 140,000 clones, roughly 79% of them singletons. Sequencing was carried out using PBMCs. These receptors were collected from a woman aged 55-70 years in good health and CMV-seropositive.

Only one count was recorded for this clone. V is TRBV19 and J is TRBJ1-2; D is possibly TRBD1 (5 bases). There are 13 residues in the CDR3. Trimming stripped 6 bases from V and 6 bases from J, with 14 bases between. Germline values: CDR1 LNHDA, CDR2 SQIVND (reference sequence). CDR3 residues: CASSPRQTHGYTF. The CDR3 coding sequence is TGTGCCAGTAGCCCGCGACAGACTCATGGCTACACCTTC.

The chain recombines TRBV11-2 with TRBJ2-7; D gene ambiguous. The CDR3 sequence is 12 residues long. V lost 3 bases and J lost 5, with 8 bases in between. Germline V gene data show CDR1 as SGHAT and CDR2 as FQNNGV. CDR3 protein: CASSLVRNEQYF. CDR3 DNA sequence: TGTGCCAGCAGCTTGGTGAGGAACGAGCAGTACTTC.

The rearrangement uses TRBV7-9 and TRBJ2-1; a weak D match, TRBD1 (5 bases). The CDR3 runs to 15 residues. With 3 bases removed from V and 8 bases from J, the gap between germline ends came to 17 bases. Germline loops: CDR1 SEHNR, CDR2 FQNEAQ (reference sequence). CDR3 residues: CASSFMGLVDDEQFF. CDR3 DNA sequence: TGTGCCAGCAGCTTTATGGGGCTTGTTGACGATGAGCAGTTCTTC. Drawing the rest from reference TRBV7-9 and TRBJ2-1, the complete variable domain is DTGVSQNPRHKITKRGQNVTFRCDPISEHNRLYWYRQTLGQGPEFLTYFQNEAQLEKSRLLSDRFSAERPKGSFSTLEIQRTEQGDSAMYLCASSFMGLVDDEQFFGPGTRLTVL.

J is TRBJ1-5 and V is TRBV7-8; the match to TRBD1 covers 8 bases. Per germline, CDR1 SGHVS and CDR2 FQNEAQ. This CDR3 is 15 amino acids long. V trimming: 5 bases; J trimming: 4 bases; junction bases outside the gene matches: 7. The CDR3 loop is CASSVRTGLNQPQHF. CDR3 bases: TGTGCCAGCAGCGTACGGACAGGGCTTAATCAGCCCCAGCATTTT.

The V and J genes are TRBV27 and TRBJ2-7; a possible D gene is TRBD2 (5 bases). Trimming took off 1 base at V and 6 bases at J, with 13 bases between the two ends. This CDR3 region has 14 residues. Germline values: CDR1 MNHEY, CDR2 SMNVEV (reference sequence). This CDR3 is CASSLFSGDSEQYF. As DNA, the CDR3 is TGTGCCAGCAGTTTATTCTCCGGGGATTCCGAGCAGTACTTC.

This clone was seen a single time. This chain uses TRBV11-3 with TRBJ2-3; D uncertain. The CDR3 spans 15 residues. V was pared by 1 base and J by 3 bases, with 11 bases between. From germline, CDR1 is SGHNT and CDR2 YENEEA. The chain's CDR3 is CASSLGPIRTDTQYF. CDR3 nucleotides: TGTGCCAGCAGCTTAGGCCCGATTCGGACAGATACGCAGTATTTT.

The V gene is TRBV4-3, the J gene TRBJ1-6; maybe TRBD1 (6 bases). The CDR3 loop spans 17 amino acids. CDR1 is LGHNA, CDR2 YSLEER, per germline. V was clipped by 1 base and J by 11 bases, with 21 bases between them. The CDR3 protein is CASSQVQSGQIMTPLHF. CDR3 DNA: TGCGCCAGCAGCCAAGTTCAGTCTGGACAGATCATGACACCCCTCCACTTT.

Written as DNA, the CDR3 is TGTGCCAGCGCCCAGAAGGGGTACGAGCAGTACTTC. It encodes CASAQKGYEQYF. The V call is TRBV6-1, the J call TRBJ2-5; D may be TRBD1 (5 bases). The closer fit of TRBJ2-7 to the DNA end suggests the J call may be wrong. The CDR3 runs 12 residues. Germline assignment: CDR1 MNHNS and CDR2 SASEGT.

This chain connects TRBV2 to TRBJ1-5; TRBD1 aligns across 7 bases. Germline CDR1 and CDR2: SNHLY and FYNNEI. V lost 6 bases and J lost 4; bases outside the gene matches: 9. This CDR3 has 15 residues. The CDR3 coding sequence is TGTGCCAGCAGCGTCCGGGACAGCCGGAATCAGCCCCAGCATTTT. This encodes CASSVRDSRNQPQHF. Full variable domain (rest looked up from reference TRBV2 and TRBJ1-5): EPEVTQTPSHQVTQMGQEVILRCVPISNHLYFYWYRQILGQKVEFLVSFYNNEISEKSEIFDDQFSVERPDGSNFTLKIRSTKLEDSAMYFCASSVRDSRNQPQHFGDGTRLSIL.

This clone has more than one count but fewer than ten. The chain uses TRBV9 and TRBJ2-3, with TRBD2 as a possible D gene (6 bases). Per germline, CDR1 SGDLS and CDR2 YYNGEE. Trimming cost V 7 bases and J 0 bases, with 12 bases left between them. This CDR3 has 14 amino acids. The chain's CDR3 is CASGGWASTDTQYF. CDR3 nucleotides: TGTGCCAGCGGAGGGTGGGCTAGCACAGATACGCAGTATTTT.